Listed here are 16 T cell receptor beta chains from one sample, sequenced in a study of response to subunit inactivated influenza vaccine. TCRdb re-derived calls from the RT-PCR reads in MiXCR, one entry per CDR3 protein. The sample carries about 520,000 distinct CDR3 sequences, roughly 27% recorded once. This sample comprised CD4+ T cells sorted from PBMCs, obtained roughly 5 days after vaccination. The receptors were sampled from a middle-aged man who received an inactivated influenza vaccine.

The chain recombines TRBV20-1 with TRBJ2-7; 8 bases match TRBD1. Trimming cost V 0 bases and J 2 bases; bases outside gene matches: 9. Germline values: CDR1 DFQATT, CDR2 SNEGSKA (reference sequence). The CDR3 loop spans 16 amino acids. The CDR3 loop reads CSARDPRQGATYEQYF. The CDR3 DNA reads TGCAGTGCTAGAGATCCGAGGCAGGGGGCAACCTACGAGCAGTACTTC.

This clonotype has just a few counts. The chain couples TRBV12-3 or TRBV12-4 to TRBJ2-1; TRBD2 agrees at 7 bases. The J segment lost 3 bases and the V segment lost 6 bases, leaving 14 bases of the junction unmatched. The CDR3 totals 17 residues. In DNA, the CDR3 is TGTGCCAGCAGATCAGGGTGGGAGGGATCGAGCTACAATGAGCAGTTCTTC. Amino acids: CASRSGWEGSSYNEQFF.

V and J are TRBV7-3 and TRBJ2-1; 8 bases are shared with TRBD2. CDR3 length: 13 residues. Looked up from germline, CDR1 is SGHTA and CDR2 is FQGTGA. J gave up 7 bases and V 2 bases, and 1 base lay outside the gene matches. CDR3 bases: TGTGCCAGCAGCTTAGAGCGGGAGAATGAGCAGTTCTTC. Translating gives CASSLERENEQFF. The variable domain in full, completed from reference TRBV7-3 and TRBJ2-1, reads GAGVSQTPSNKVTEKGKYVELRCDPISGHTALYWYRQSLGQGPEFLIYFQGTGAADDSGLPNDRFFAVRPEGSVSTLKIQRTERGDSAVYLCASSLERENEQFFGPGTRLTVL.

This chain joins TRBV6-2 or TRBV6-3 and TRBJ2-5, with 7 bases fitting TRBD1. The germline V gene encodes CDR1 MNHEY and CDR2 SVGEGT. This CDR3 region has 14 residues. The V and J ends lost 0 bases and 3 bases, in that order; junction bases with no gene match: 1. This CDR3 is CASSYSGTEETQYF. As DNA, the CDR3 is TGTGCCAGCAGTTACTCCGGGACAGAAGAGACCCAGTACTTC.

This clonotype was counted a few times. This chain uses TRBV10-3 with TRBJ1-2; TRBD1 aligns across 7 bases. The CDR3 covers 13 residues. With 2 bases clipped from V and 7 bases from J, the junction kept 4 bases outside the gene matches. The germline V gene has CDR1 ENHRY and CDR2 SYGVKD. CDR3 protein: CAISETGAAGYTF. CDR3 nucleotide sequence: TGTGCCATCAGTGAGACAGGGGCGGCTGGCTACACCTTC.

This clonotype was seen a few times. V gene TRBV7-2 combines with J gene TRBJ1-6; D unresolved. In germline, CDR1 is SGHTA, CDR2 FQGNSA. The CDR3 spans 13 residues. The V and J ends lost 2 bases and 10 bases respectively, with 9 bases between them. The CDR3 sequence is CASSLLPRSPLHF. Here the CDR3 DNA reads TGTGCCAGCAGCTTACTACCCCGCTCACCCCTCCACTTT.

The V call is TRBV30, the J call TRBJ1-1, with D possibly being TRBD1 (5 bases). Trimming stripped 5 bases from V and 0 bases from J, with 10 bases between. The CDR3 has 13 residues. Germline V gives CDR1 GTSNPN, CDR2 SVGIG (reference sequence). The CDR3 nucleotides are TGTGCCTGGGTGAGACAGATGAACACTGAAGCTTTCTTT. This gives the protein CAWVRQMNTEAFF.

The chain recombines TRBV6-1 with TRBJ1-2; D is unresolved. CDR3 size: 13 residues. Germline lookup yields CDR1 MNHNS and CDR2 SASEGT. V was cut by 4 bases and J by 4 bases, with 10 bases left in between. The CDR3 bases are TGTGCCAGCAGTGTCCGCGAGGTCTATGGCTACACCTTC. Translated, it gives CASSVREVYGYTF.

This sequence joins TRBV12-3 or TRBV12-4 and TRBJ1-2; D is possibly TRBD1 (6 bases). V was trimmed by 0 bases and J by 2 bases, leaving 10 bases between them. CDR3 size: 15 residues. CDR3 bases: TGTGCCAGCAGTTTAGCCGGGACACGGAACTATGGCTACACCTTC. Its protein is CASSLAGTRNYGYTF.

This clonotype was detected a few times. The V gene is TRBV28, the J gene TRBJ1-1; TRBD1 is a possible D gene (6 bases). The CDR3 runs to 15 residues. Per the germline V gene, CDR1 is MDHEN and CDR2 is SYDVKM. The V gene lost 5 bases and the J gene lost 1 base, with 14 bases spanning the gap. The CDR3 DNA sequence: TGTGCCAGCAGTCCCCGGGACATCCAGAACACTGAAGCTTTCTTT. Its translation is CASSPRDIQNTEAFF.

The chain couples TRBV6-1 to TRBJ2-7; 9 nucleotides match TRBD2. Germline CDR1 MNHNS, CDR2 SASEGT. Unmatched junction bases numbered 6, after V lost 5 bases and J lost 4 bases. The CDR3 runs 14 residues. The CDR3 coding sequence is TGTGCCAGCAGTCGGACTAGCGAGGCGTACGAGCAGTACTTC. Translation: CASSRTSEAYEQYF.

Worth noting for this clonotype: The junction and the germline gene differ at one end; a read error may be behind it. The chain links TRBV6-5 to TRBJ2-7; no reliable D call. The CDR3 covers 14 residues. The germline CDR1 and CDR2 sequences are MNHEY and SVGAGI. The CDR3 loop is CASSYQPASSEQYF. The DNA of the CDR3 is TGTGCCAGCAGTTACCAGCCCGCGTCCTCCGAGCAGTACTTC.

The chain combines TRBV4-1 with TRBJ2-3; no reliable D call. Germline V lookup: CDR1 MGHRA, CDR2 YSYEKL. The V gene lost 0 bases and the J gene lost 2 bases, with 9 bases spanning the gap. The CDR3 has 15 residues. The CDR3: CASSQDLGPTDTQYF. The CDR3 nucleotides are TGCGCCAGCAGCCAAGATTTAGGGCCCACAGATACGCAGTATTTT.

This clonotype appeared many times. The chain has TRBV4-2 and TRBJ2-4; D remains ambiguous. Trimming left V 0 bases short and J 0 bases short, with 6 bases between. The CDR3 totals 15 residues. CDR1 is LGHNA and CDR2 is YNFKEQ in the germline V gene. DNA of the CDR3: TGTGCCAGCAGCCAAGATGGGGTAGCCAAAAACATTCAGTACTTC. Its protein product is CASSQDGVAKNIQYF.

This chain joins TRBV9 and TRBJ2-3; maybe TRBD2 (6 bases). Germline values: CDR1 SGDLS, CDR2 YYNGEE. The CDR3 has 16 residues. Between the trimmed V and J ends, which lost 0 bases and 4 bases, there was a span of 15 bases. In DNA form, the CDR3 reads TGTGCCAGCAGCGTAGGGGCAGCGAGGGAGGCAGATACGCAGTATTTT. It is translated as CASSVGAAREADTQYF.

The rearrangement uses TRBV5-1 and TRBJ2-1; D ambiguous. CDR1 and CDR2 from the germline V gene are SGHRS and YFSETQ. This CDR3 contains 13 residues. Trimming took 4 bases from V and 5 from J, leaving 10 bases between them. Written as DNA, the CDR3 is TGCGCCAGCAGCCCATTTTTGGACAATGAGCAGTTCTTC. This encodes CASSPFLDNEQFF.